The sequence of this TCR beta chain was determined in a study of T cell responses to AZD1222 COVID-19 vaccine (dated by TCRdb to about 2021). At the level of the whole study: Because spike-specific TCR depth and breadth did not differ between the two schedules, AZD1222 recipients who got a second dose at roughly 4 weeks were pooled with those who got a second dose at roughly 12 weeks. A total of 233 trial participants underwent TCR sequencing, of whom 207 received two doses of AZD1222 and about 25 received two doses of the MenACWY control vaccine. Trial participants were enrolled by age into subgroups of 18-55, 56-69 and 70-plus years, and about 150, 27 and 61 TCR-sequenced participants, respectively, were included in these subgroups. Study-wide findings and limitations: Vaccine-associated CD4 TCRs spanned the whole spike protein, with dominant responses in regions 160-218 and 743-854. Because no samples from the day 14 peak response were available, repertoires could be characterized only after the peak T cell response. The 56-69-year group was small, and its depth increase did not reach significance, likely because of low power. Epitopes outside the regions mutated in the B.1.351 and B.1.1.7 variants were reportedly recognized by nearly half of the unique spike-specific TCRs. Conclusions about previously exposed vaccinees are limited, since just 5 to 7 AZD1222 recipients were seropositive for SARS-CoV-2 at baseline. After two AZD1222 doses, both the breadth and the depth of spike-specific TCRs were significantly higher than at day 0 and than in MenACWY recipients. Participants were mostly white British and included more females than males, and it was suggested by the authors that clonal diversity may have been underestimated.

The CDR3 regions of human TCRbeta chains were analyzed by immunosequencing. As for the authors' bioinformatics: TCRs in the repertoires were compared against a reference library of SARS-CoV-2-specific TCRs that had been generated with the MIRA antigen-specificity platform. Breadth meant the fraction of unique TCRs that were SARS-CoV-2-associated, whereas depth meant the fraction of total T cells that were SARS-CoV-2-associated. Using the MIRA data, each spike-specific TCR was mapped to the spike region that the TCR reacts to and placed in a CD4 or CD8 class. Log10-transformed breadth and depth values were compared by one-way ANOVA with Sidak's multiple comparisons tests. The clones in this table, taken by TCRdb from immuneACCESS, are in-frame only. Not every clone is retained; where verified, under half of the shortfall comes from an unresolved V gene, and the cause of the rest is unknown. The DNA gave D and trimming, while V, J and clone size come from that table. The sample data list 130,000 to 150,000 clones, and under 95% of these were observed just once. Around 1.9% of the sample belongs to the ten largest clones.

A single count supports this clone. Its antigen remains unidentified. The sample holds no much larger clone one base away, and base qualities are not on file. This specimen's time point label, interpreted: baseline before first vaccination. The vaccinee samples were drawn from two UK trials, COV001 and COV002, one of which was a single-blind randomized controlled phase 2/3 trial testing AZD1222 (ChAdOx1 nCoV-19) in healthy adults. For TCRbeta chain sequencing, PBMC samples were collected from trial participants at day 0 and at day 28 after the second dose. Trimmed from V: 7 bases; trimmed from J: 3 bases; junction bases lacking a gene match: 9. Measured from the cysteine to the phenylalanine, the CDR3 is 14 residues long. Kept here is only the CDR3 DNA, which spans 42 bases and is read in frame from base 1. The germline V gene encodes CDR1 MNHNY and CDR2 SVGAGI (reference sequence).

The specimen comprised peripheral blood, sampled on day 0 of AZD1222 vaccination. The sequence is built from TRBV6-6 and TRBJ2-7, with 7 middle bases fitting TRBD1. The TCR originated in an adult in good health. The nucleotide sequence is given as TGTGCCAGCACCCTACAGGGGTTCGGCTACGAGCAGTACTTC. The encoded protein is CASTLQGFGYEQYF.